The rows below give T cell receptor beta chains drawn from one sample of a study of beta chain features in type 1 diabetes. Produced via immunoSEQ multiplex PCR; TCRdb's table is partial and in-frame only. The sample contains nearly 700,000 clones, about an eighth of which appear only once. The specimen was naive CD4+ T cells from blood. Receptors were obtained from a man aged 18 to 29 with type 1 diabetes. CDR3s include the opening cysteine and the closing phenylalanine or tryptophan. The D gene is left open where the match is weak. Clone size is stated in some rows and not others, as once, few, many or a class when expanded.

D gene | clone size | J gene | V gene | CDR3 DNA | CDR3 protein
. | few | TRBJ1-1 | TRBV4-1 | TGCGCCAGCAGCCAAGGGGGTCGGCAGGTAGTCATGAACACTGAAGCTTTCTTT | CASSQGGRQVVMNTEAFF
. | . | TRBJ1-1 | TRBV6-5 | TGTGCCACCAGATCAGGGTCTGCTGGCACTGAAGCTTTCTTT | CATRSGSAGTEAFF
. | . | TRBJ2-1 | TRBV30 | TGTGCCTGGAGTGTGGACATTTATGAGCAGTTCTTC | CAWSVDIYEQFF
. | few | TRBJ2-1 | TRBV13 | TGTGCCAGCAGCCTCGACATCAATGAGCAGTTCTTC | CASSLDINEQFF
. | few | TRBJ2-1 | TRBV7-9 | TGTGCCAGCAGCGCACACAAGGGCTCCTACGAAGAGGAGCAGTTCTTC | CASSAHKGSYEEEQFF
. | few | TRBJ1-1 | TRBV10-3 | TGTGCCATCAGTGAGATGCCGGAGACTGAAGCTTTCTTT | CAISEMPETEAFF
. | few | TRBJ1-4 | TRBV20-1 | TGCAGTGCTAGTGGGTGGGGAAAACTGTTTTTT | CSASGWGKLFF
. | few | TRBJ2-7 | TRBV6-6 | TGTGCCAGCAGTTACTACTCTGGACGGAGCTACGAGCAGTACTTC | CASSYYSGRSYEQYF
TRBD2 | . | TRBJ2-3 | TRBV5-4 | TGTGCCAGCAGCGAGGGACTAGCTGTAGTAGATACGCAGTATTTT | CASSEGLAVVDTQYF
. | . | TRBJ1-2 | TRBV4-1 | TGCGCCAGCAGCCCCGCCGACCGGTCCCTCAGTGGCTACACCTTC | CASSPADRSLSGYTF
TRBD1 | few | TRBJ2-2 | TRBV19 | TGTGCCAGTAGTATCCTACAGGGGTTCCCCCCCGGGGAGCTGTTTTTT | CASSILQGFPPGELFF
. | . | TRBJ2-2 | TRBV7-9 | TGTGCCAGCAGCCAGACAGGGAACACCGGGGAGCTGTTTTTT | CASSQTGNTGELFF
. | few | TRBJ2-1 | TRBV28 | TGTGCCAGCAGGACGGGTTTCTCCTACAATGAGCAGTTCTTC | CASRTGFSYNEQFF
TRBD2 | few | TRBJ2-1 | TRBV6-5 | TGTGCCAGCAGCACGACTAGCGGGGCTTACAATGAGCAGTTCTTC | CASSTTSGAYNEQFF
. | . | TRBJ2-7 | TRBV10-3 | TGTGCCATCAGTCCTTCTACATCCTACGAGCAGTACTTC | CAISPSTSYEQYF
. | few | TRBJ2-2 | TRBV6-6 | TGTGCCAGCAGTTACCCTCCTTACCCATCCCACGGGGAGCTGTTTTTT | CASSYPPYPSHGELFF
. | . | TRBJ2-7 | TRBV7-2 | TGTGCCAGCAGCATCGGGGGAGAGCAATACGAGCAGTACTTC | CASSIGGEQYEQYF
. | few | TRBJ1-1 | TRBV30 | TGTGCCTGGAGGGTGGGACGCGACGCTGAAGCTTTCTTT | CAWRVGRDAEAFF
. | . | TRBJ2-3 | TRBV5-8 | TGTGCCAGCAGGCCCGGGGCCACAGATACGCAGTATTTT | CASRPGATDTQYF